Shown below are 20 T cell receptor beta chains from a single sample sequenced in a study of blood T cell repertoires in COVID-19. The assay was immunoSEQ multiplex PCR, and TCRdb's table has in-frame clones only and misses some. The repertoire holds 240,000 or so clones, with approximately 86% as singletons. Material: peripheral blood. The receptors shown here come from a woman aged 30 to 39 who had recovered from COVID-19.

The CDR3 DNA reads TGTGCCAGAAGCTCCGGGACTACTGAAGAGACCCAGTACTTC. This gives the protein CARSSGTTEETQYF. The J gene is TRBJ2-5, the V gene TRBV5-3; the match to TRBD2 covers 7 bases. TRBV5-3 is noted as an ORF with a role that remains uncertain. The CDR3 totals 14 residues. Germline trimming cut 3 bases from V and 3 bases from J; bases unmatched to any gene: 5.

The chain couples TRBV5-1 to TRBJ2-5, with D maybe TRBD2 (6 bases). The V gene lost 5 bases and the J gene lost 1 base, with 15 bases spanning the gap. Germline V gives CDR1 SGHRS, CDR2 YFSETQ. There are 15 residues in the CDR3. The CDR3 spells CASRSGTPSQETQYF. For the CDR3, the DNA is TGCGCCAGCAGATCCGGGACTCCAAGCCAAGAGACCCAGTACTTC.

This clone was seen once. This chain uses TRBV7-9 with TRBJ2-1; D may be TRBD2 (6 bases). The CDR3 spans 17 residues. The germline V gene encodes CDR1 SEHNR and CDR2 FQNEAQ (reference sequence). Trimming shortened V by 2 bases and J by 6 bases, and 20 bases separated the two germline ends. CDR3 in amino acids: CASSLLGGTALGNEQFF. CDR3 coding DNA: TGTGCCAGCAGCTTATTGGGGGGTACGGCTCTAGGCAATGAGCAGTTCTTC.

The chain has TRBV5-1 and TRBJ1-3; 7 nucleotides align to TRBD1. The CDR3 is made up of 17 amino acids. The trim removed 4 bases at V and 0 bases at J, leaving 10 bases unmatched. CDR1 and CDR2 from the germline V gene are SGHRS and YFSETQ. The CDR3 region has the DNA TGCGCCAGCAGCCTCCGACAGGGAAGCACCTCTGGAAACACCATATATTTT. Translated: CASSLRQGSTSGNTIYF.

The CDR3 sequence is CASSTGTDYSNQPQHF. DNA for the CDR3: TGTGCCAGTAGTACGGGGACAGACTATAGCAATCAGCCCCAGCATTTT. This chain connects TRBV19 to TRBJ1-5; 7 nucleotides agree with TRBD1. Trimming cost V 4 bases and J 0 bases; bases outside gene matches: 6. The CDR3 has 16 amino acids. The germline V gene encodes CDR1 LNHDA and CDR2 SQIVND (reference sequence).

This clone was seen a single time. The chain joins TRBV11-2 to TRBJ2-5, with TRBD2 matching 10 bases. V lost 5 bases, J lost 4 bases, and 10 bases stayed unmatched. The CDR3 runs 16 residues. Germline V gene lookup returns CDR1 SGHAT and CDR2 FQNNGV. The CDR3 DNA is TGTGCCAGCAGCGGAGAGCGGGGGGGCGGCGGAGAGACCCAGTACTTC. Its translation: CASSGERGGGGETQYF.

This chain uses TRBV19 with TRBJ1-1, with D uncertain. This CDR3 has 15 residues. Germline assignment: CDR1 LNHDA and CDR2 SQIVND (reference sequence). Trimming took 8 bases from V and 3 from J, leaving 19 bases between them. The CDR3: CASAGWGAWDTEAFF. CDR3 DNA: TGTGCCAGTGCCGGCTGGGGAGCATGGGACACTGAAGCTTTCTTT.

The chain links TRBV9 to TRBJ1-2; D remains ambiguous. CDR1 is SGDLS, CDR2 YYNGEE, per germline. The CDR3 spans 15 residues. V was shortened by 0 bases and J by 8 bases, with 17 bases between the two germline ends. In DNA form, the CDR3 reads TGTGCCAGCAGCGTAGCAGGAGGCCCTTTTGAGGGCTACACCTTC. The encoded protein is CASSVAGGPFEGYTF.

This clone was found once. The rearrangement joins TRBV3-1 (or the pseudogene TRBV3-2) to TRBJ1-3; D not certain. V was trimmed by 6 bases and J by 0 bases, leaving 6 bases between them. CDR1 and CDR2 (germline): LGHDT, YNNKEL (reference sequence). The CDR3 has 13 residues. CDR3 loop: CASSYSSGNTIYF. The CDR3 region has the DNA TGTGCCAGCAGTTACAGCTCTGGAAACACCATATATTTT.

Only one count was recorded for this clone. CDR3 DNA sequence: TGCGCCAGCAGCAAGACAGGGGGCAGGGAGGCTTTCTTT. Amino acids: CASSKTGGREAFF. The chain joins TRBV5-1 to TRBJ1-1; 10 nucleotides align to TRBD1. Germline CDR1 is SGHRS and CDR2 is YFSETQ. The V and J ends lost 4 bases and 11 bases, in that order; junction bases with no gene match: 8. This CDR3 has 13 residues.

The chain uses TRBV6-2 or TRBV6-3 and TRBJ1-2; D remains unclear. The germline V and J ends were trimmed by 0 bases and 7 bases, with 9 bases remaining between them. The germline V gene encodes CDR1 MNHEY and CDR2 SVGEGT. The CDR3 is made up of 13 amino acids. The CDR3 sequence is CASSYSVPGGYTF. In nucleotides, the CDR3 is TGTGCCAGCAGTTACTCGGTCCCGGGTGGCTACACCTTC.

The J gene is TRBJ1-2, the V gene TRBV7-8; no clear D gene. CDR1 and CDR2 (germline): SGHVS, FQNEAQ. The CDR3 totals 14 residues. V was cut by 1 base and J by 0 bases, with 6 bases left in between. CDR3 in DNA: TGTGCCAGCAGCTTAGGTCACACTAACTATGGCTACACCTTC. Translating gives CASSLGHTNYGYTF.

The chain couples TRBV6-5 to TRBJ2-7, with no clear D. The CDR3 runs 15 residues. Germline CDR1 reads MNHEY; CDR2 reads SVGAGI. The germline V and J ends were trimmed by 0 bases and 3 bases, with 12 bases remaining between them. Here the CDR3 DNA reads TGTGCCAGCAGTTACTCCAGGATGCCTCACTACGAGCAGTACTTC. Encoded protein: CASSYSRMPHYEQYF.

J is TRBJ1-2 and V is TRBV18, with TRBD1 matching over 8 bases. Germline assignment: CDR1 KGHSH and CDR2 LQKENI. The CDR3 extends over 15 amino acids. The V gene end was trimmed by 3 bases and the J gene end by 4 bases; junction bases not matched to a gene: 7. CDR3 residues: CASSPTGQGSYGYTF. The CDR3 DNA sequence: TGTGCCAGCTCACCTACCGGACAGGGAAGCTATGGCTACACCTTC.

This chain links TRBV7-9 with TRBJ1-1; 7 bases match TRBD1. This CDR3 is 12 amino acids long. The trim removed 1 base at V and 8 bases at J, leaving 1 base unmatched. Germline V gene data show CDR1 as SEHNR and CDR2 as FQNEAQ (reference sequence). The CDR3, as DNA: TGTGCCAGCAGCTTAGTGGGACAGGAAGCTTTCTTT. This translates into CASSLVGQEAFF.

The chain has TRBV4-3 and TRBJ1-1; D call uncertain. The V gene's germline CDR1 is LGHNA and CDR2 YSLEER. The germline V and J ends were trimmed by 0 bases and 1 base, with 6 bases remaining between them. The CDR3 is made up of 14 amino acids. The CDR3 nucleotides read TGCGCCAGCAGCCAAGAGGCGGAGAACACTGAAGCTTTCTTT. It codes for CASSQEAENTEAFF.

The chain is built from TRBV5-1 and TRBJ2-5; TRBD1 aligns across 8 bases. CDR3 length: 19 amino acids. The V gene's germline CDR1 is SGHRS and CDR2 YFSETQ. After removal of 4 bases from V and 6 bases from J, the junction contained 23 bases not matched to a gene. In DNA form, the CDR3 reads TGCGCCAGCAGCGCCCCCCAAAATAACGACAGGGGAGAGGGAAAGACCCAGTACTTC. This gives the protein CASSAPQNNDRGEGKTQYF.

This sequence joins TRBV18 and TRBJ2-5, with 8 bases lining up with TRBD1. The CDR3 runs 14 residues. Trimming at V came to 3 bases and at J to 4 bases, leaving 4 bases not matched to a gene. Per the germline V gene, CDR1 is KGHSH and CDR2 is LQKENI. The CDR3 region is CASSPRTGSETQYF. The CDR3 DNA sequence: TGTGCCAGCTCACCCCGGACAGGGTCAGAGACCCAGTACTTC.

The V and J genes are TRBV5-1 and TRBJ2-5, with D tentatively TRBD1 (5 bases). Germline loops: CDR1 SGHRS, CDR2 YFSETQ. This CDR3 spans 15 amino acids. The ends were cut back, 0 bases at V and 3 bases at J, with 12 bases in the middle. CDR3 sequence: CASSLGAGFEETQYF. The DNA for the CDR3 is TGCGCCAGCAGCTTGGGGGCAGGGTTCGAAGAGACCCAGTACTTC.

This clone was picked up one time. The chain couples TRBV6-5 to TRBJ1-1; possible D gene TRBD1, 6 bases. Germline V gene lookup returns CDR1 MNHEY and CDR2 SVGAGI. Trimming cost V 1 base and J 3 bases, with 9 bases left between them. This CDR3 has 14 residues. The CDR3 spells CASSYLYRDTEAFF. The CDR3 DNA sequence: TGTGCCAGCAGTTACTTGTACAGGGACACTGAAGCTTTCTTT.